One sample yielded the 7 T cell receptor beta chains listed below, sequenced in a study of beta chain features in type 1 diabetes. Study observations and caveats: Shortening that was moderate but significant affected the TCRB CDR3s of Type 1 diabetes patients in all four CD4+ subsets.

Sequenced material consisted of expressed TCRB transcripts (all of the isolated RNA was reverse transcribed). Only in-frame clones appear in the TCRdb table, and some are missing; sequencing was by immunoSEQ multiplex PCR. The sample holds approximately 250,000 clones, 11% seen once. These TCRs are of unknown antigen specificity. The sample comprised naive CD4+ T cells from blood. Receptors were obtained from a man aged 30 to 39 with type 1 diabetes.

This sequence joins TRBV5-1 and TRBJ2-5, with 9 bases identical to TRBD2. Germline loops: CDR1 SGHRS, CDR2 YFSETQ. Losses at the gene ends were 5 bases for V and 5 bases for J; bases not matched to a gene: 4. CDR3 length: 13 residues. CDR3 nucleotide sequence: TGCGCCAGCAGACCGGGACTAGCTGAGACCCAGTACTTC. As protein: CASRPGLAETQYF.

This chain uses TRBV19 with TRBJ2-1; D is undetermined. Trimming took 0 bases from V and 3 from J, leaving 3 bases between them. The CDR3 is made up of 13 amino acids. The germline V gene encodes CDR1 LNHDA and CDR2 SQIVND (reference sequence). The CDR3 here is CASSIDGYNEQFF. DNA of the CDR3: TGTGCCAGTAGTATAGACGGCTACAATGAGCAGTTCTTC.

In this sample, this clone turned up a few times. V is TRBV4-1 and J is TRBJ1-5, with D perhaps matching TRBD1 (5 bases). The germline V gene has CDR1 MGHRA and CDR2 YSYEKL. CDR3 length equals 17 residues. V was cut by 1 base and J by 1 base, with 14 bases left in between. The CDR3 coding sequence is TGCGCCAGCAGCCAAGTTCGGGGGAGATCAAGCAATCAGCCCCAGCATTTT. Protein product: CASSQVRGRSSNQPQHF.

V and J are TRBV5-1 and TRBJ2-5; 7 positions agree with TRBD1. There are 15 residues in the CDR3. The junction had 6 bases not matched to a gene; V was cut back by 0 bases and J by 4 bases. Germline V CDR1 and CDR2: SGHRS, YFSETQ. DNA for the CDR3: TGCGCCAGCAGCTTGGCGGGACAGAAGAGAGAGACCCAGTACTTC. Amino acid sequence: CASSLAGQKRETQYF.

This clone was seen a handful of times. The CDR3 DNA follows: TGTGCCACCAGCAGAGACAGGAACAATCAGCCCCAGCATTTT. As protein: CATSRDRNNQPQHF. The V call is TRBV15, the J call TRBJ1-5, with no clear D. The CDR3 covers 14 residues. Germline-derived CDR1 and CDR2 are LNHNV and YYDKDF (reference sequence). Trimming pared 0 bases from V and 3 bases from J, leaving 6 bases between.

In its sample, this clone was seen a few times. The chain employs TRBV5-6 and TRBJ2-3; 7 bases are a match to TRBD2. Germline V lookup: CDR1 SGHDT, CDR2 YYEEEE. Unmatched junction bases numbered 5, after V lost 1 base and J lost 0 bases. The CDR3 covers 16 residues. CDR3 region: CASSLWASGSTDTQYF. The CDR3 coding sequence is TGTGCCAGCAGCTTGTGGGCTAGCGGTAGCACAGATACGCAGTATTTT. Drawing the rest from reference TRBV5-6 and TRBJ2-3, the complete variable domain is DAGVTQSPTHLIKTRGQQVTLRCSPKSGHDTVSWYQQALGQGPQFIFQYYEEEERQRGNFPDRFSGHQFPNYSSELNVNALLLGDSALYLCASSLWASGSTDTQYFGPGTRLTVL.

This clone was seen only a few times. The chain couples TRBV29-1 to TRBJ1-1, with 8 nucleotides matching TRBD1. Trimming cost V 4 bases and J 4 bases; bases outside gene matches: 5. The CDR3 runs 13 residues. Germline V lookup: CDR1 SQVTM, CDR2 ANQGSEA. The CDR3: CSVAGTGGTEAFF. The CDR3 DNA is TGCAGCGTTGCCGGAACAGGGGGCACTGAAGCTTTCTTT. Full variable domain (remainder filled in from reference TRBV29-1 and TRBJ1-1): SAVISQKPSRDICQRGTSLTIQCQVDSQVTMMFWYRQQPGQSLTLIATANQGSEATYESGFVIDKFPISRPNLTFSTLTVSNMSPEDSSIYLCSVAGTGGTEAFFGQGTRLTVV.